This passage covers 27 T cell receptor beta chains from one sample sequenced in a study of brain T cells in children with intractable seizures. The protocol was immunoSEQ multiplex PCR, while the TCRdb copy is restricted to in-frame clones and leaves out a portion. Among 60,000 to 85,000 clones listed, roughly 91% were seen once. The sample in question was peripheral blood, obtained at surgery. These receptors all come from a boy under two years old with tuberous sclerosis and intractable seizures.

This chain uses TRBV5-6 with TRBJ1-5, with D hard to call. The CDR3 extends over 15 amino acids. Germline lookup yields CDR1 SGHDT and CDR2 YYEEEE. V was cut by 0 bases and J by 5 bases, with 12 bases left in between. DNA of the CDR3: TGTGCCAGCAGCTTGGCCCCTTCAGACGATCAGCCCCAGCATTTT. Its translation is CASSLAPSDDQPQHF.

The chain recombines TRBV27 with TRBJ2-1; maybe TRBD1 (7 bases). There are 15 residues in the CDR3. The germline V gene encodes CDR1 MNHEY and CDR2 SMNVEV (reference sequence). Deletions cut 0 bases from V and 10 bases from J, with 16 bases between. The CDR3 DNA follows: TGTGCCAGCAGTTTATCGGGAGATGGAGGGGGCGAGCAGTTCTTC. Translation: CASSLSGDGGGEQFF.

The V gene is TRBV11-2, the J gene TRBJ2-7; D gene unclear. CDR1 SGHAT and CDR2 FQNNGV come from the germline V gene. V was cut by 5 bases and J by 3 bases, with 14 bases left in between. The CDR3 loop spans 14 amino acids. In DNA, the CDR3 is TGTGCCAGCAGCCCCAGTCGATCGGGCTACGAGCAGTACTTC. Its translation is CASSPSRSGYEQYF.

The CDR3 DNA reads as TGTGCCAGCAGCCTTCGATCCAGGGGAGACACTGAAGCTTTCTTT. It encodes CASSLRSRGDTEAFF. The chain joins TRBV3-1 (or the pseudogene TRBV3-2) to TRBJ1-1, with a tentative D call TRBD1 (6 bases). V gave up 4 bases and J gave up 3 bases, with 15 bases separating them. Germline values: CDR1 LGHDT, CDR2 YNNKEL (reference sequence). This CDR3 has 15 amino acids.

With respect to this clone: The junction differs from germline at one of its ends, possibly a read error. CDR3 amino acids: CASSLTGLATYNEQFF. The CDR3 nucleotides read TGTGCCAGCAGCCTAACGGGACTAGCGACATACAATGAGCAGTTCTTC. The chain recombines TRBV7-3 with TRBJ2-1; 10 bases match TRBD2. Germline V lookup: CDR1 SGHTA, CDR2 FQGTGA. This CDR3 has 16 residues.

The rearrangement links TRBV5-8 to TRBJ2-7, with D possibly TRBD1 on 6 matching bases. Germline V gives CDR1 SGHTS, CDR2 YDEGEE. The V gene lost 3 bases and the J gene lost 3 bases, with 13 bases spanning the gap. The CDR3 length is 14 residues. CDR3 sequence reads: CASSYRDTYYEQYF. The CDR3 nucleotides read TGTGCCAGCAGCTATCGGGACACATACTACGAGCAGTACTTC. The complete variable domain, with remaining parts taken from reference TRBV5-8 and TRBJ2-7, reads EAGVTQSPTHLIKTRGQQATLRCSPISGHTSVYWYQQALGLGLQFLLWYDEGEERNRGNFPPRFSGRQFPNYSSELNVNALELEDSALYLCASSYRDTYYEQYFGPGTRLTVT.

The V gene is TRBV5-1, the J gene TRBJ2-7; a weak D match, TRBD2 (5 bases). The V gene's germline CDR1 is SGHRS and CDR2 YFSETQ. With 3 bases removed from V and 3 bases from J, the gap between germline ends came to 16 bases. The CDR3 spans 15 residues. CDR3 nucleotide sequence: TGCGCCAGCAGCTGGGCCCCTAGCCTTAGCTACGAGCAGTACTTC. Protein product: CASSWAPSLSYEQYF.

This rearrangement joins TRBV19 to TRBJ1-3, with TRBD1 matching 7 bases. Losses at the gene ends were 5 bases for V and 0 bases for J; bases not matched to a gene: 4. This CDR3 is built from 15 residues. Germline V gene data show CDR1 as LNHDA and CDR2 as SQIVND (reference sequence). CDR3 nucleotides: TGTGCCAGTAGTTGGGACAGCCTCTCTGGAAACACCATATATTTT. As protein: CASSWDSLSGNTIYF. The variable domain in full, with the rest retrieved from reference TRBV19 and TRBJ1-3, is DGGITQSPKYLFRKEGQNVTLSCEQNLNHDAMYWYRQDPGQGLRLIYYSQIVNDFQKGDIAEGYSVSREKKESFPLTVTSAQKNPTAFYLCASSWDSLSGNTIYFGEGSWLTVV.

The chain has TRBV5-6 and TRBJ2-2; 8 nucleotides line up with TRBD1. Germline V gene data show CDR1 as SGHDT and CDR2 as YYEEEE. The CDR3 totals 14 residues. Trimming at V came to 2 bases and at J to 5 bases, leaving 2 bases not matched to a gene. This chain's CDR3 is CASSFWTGTGELFF. The CDR3 DNA is TGTGCCAGCAGCTTCTGGACAGGGACCGGGGAGCTGTTTTTT.

V and J are TRBV6-5 and TRBJ1-2; D possibly corresponds to TRBD1 (6 bases). V shed 6 bases and J shed 8 bases, with 22 bases lying between them. CDR3 length equals 15 residues. CDR1 and CDR2 from the germline V gene are MNHEY and SVGAGI. The CDR3 DNA sequence: TGTGCCAGCAGAGAGACCTTGACAGGTTCCCGCGGCTACACCTTC. Translation gives CASRETLTGSRGYTF.

This rearrangement joins TRBV28 to TRBJ1-5; no definite D call. Germline V gene data show CDR1 as MDHEN and CDR2 as SYDVKM. The CDR3 length is 14 residues. V shed 6 bases and J shed 2 bases, with 11 bases lying between them. The CDR3 nucleotides read TGTGCCAGCAGACTTGGAAAGGGCAATCAGCCCCAGCATTTT. Its translation: CASRLGKGNQPQHF.

This clone was recorded once. This rearrangement joins TRBV23-1 to TRBJ2-1; TRBD2 is a possible D gene (8 bases). TRBV23-1 is labeled an ORF, and its function is uncertain. The CDR3 is made up of 24 amino acids. Trimming took off 0 bases at V and 0 bases at J, with 33 bases between the two ends. This chain's CDR3 is CASSQSEYRKGGKLGTSSYNEQFF. The CDR3 DNA follows: TGCGCCAGCAGTCAATCGGAGTATCGGAAAGGGGGCAAGCTGGGGACTAGCTCCTACAATGAGCAGTTCTTC.

The CDR3 spells CASRLAGEGGEQFF. CDR3 DNA: TGCGCCAGCAGGCTAGCGGGAGAAGGGGGTGAGCAGTTCTTC. V usage is TRBV10-2 and J usage is TRBJ2-1, with 10 bases fitting TRBD2. The CDR3 extends over 14 amino acids. Germline CDR1 is WSHSY and CDR2 is SAAADI. V dropped 6 bases and J dropped 9; count of bases not matched to a gene: 8.

The rearrangement links TRBV10-3 to TRBJ1-1; D ambiguous. CDR3 size: 14 residues. Germline CDR1 ENHRY, CDR2 SYGVKD. Between the trimmed V and J ends, which lost 7 bases and 1 base, there was a span of 13 bases. This chain's CDR3 is CAITKREGNTEAFF. The DNA for the CDR3 is TGTGCCATCACCAAAAGGGAGGGGAACACTGAAGCTTTCTTT.

J is TRBJ1-2 and V is TRBV30, with D maybe TRBD1 (5 bases). Germline lookup yields CDR1 GTSNPN and CDR2 SVGIG (reference sequence). Trimming removed 0 bases at V and 13 bases at J, with 21 bases between. The CDR3 runs to 14 residues. CDR3 protein: CAWSVRRTTGVGTF. For the CDR3, the DNA is TGTGCCTGGAGTGTACGCCGGACAACGGGTGTCGGCACCTTC.

This clone was counted once. V is TRBV30 and J is TRBJ1-2, with D maybe TRBD1 (6 bases). This CDR3 contains 13 residues. Germline V gene sequence: CDR1 GTSNPN, CDR2 SVGIG (reference sequence). The V gene lost 2 bases and the J gene lost 3 bases, with 10 bases spanning the gap. The CDR3 sequence is CAWSTGFDYGYTF. As DNA, the CDR3 is TGTGCCTGGAGTACAGGGTTTGACTATGGCTACACCTTC.

This clone has a single count. This chain joins TRBV5-1 and TRBJ2-5, with TRBD2 identical over 9 bases. Trimming took 4 bases from V and 4 from J; bases not matched to a gene: 5. The CDR3 contains 14 residues. Germline CDR1 and CDR2: SGHRS and YFSETQ. CDR3 DNA sequence: TGCGCCAGCAGCGGCGGGAGGGCCAGAGAGACCCAGTACTTC. It translates to CASSGGRARETQYF. Full variable domain (rest looked up from reference TRBV5-1 and TRBJ2-5): KAGVTQTPRYLIKTRGQQVTLSCSPISGHRSVSWYQQTPGQGLQFLFEYFSETQRNKGNFPGRFSGRQFSNSRSEMNVSTLELGDSALYLCASSGGRARETQYFGPGTRLLVL.

The genes are TRBV5-1 and TRBJ1-2; 7 nucleotides agree with TRBD1. The germline gives CDR1 SGHRS, CDR2 YFSETQ. J was trimmed by 4 bases and V by 2 bases; bases with no gene match: 5. The CDR3 is made up of 14 amino acids. The CDR3 reads CASSFGDSRYGYTF. The CDR3 DNA reads TGCGCCAGCAGCTTCGGGGACAGCCGCTATGGCTACACCTTC.

The rearrangement uses TRBV6-2 or TRBV6-3 and TRBJ1-5; the match to TRBD1 covers 9 bases. CDR1 is MNHEY and CDR2 is SVGEGT in the germline V gene. This CDR3 is built from 19 residues. J was trimmed by 0 bases and V by 0 bases; bases with no gene match: 9. The CDR3 nucleotides read TGTGCCAGCAGTTACTCGAAAGACAGGGGGTGGGATAGCAATCAGCCCCAGCATTTT. Protein product: CASSYSKDRGWDSNQPQHF.

V is TRBV9 and J is TRBJ2-7; weak D call: TRBD2 (5 bases). Trimming removed 4 bases from V and 2 bases from J, with 10 bases in between. This CDR3 spans 13 amino acids. Germline V gene lookup returns CDR1 SGDLS and CDR2 YYNGEE. The CDR3 here is CASSSTGTYEQYF. CDR3 coding DNA: TGTGCCAGCAGCTCGACGGGGACCTACGAGCAGTACTTC.

The chain has TRBV4-1 and TRBJ2-7; 7 bases map to TRBD1. Germline trimming cut 1 base from V and 0 bases from J; bases unmatched to any gene: 3. The CDR3 has 15 amino acids. Germline loops: CDR1 MGHRA, CDR2 YSYEKL. The CDR3 nucleotides are TGCGCCAGCAGCCAAGCCCCAGGGGGCTCCTACGAGCAGTACTTC. Translated: CASSQAPGGSYEQYF.

The rearrangement links TRBV7-9 to TRBJ2-7; 8 nucleotides align to TRBD1. This CDR3 has 18 residues. Germline V gene sequence: CDR1 SEHNR, CDR2 FQNEAQ (reference sequence). The junction had 15 bases not matched to a gene; V was cut back by 1 base and J by 4 bases. CDR3 loop: CASSLGLSRDRSLYEQYF. CDR3 sequence (DNA): TGTGCCAGCAGCTTAGGACTAAGCCGGGACAGGAGCTTGTACGAGCAGTACTTC.

This clone was seen a few times. The chain recombines TRBV5-6 with TRBJ2-7; D unclear. Germline V CDR1 and CDR2: SGHDT, YYEEEE. The CDR3 is 14 amino acids. Trimming stripped 0 bases from V and 3 bases from J, with 10 bases between. The CDR3 nucleotides are TGTGCCAGCAGCTTGGCCTTGCGAGTCTACGAGCAGTACTTC. Its translation: CASSLALRVYEQYF.

This clone was seen only once. The chain links TRBV4-2 to TRBJ2-7, with 8 bases fitting TRBD2. V shed 0 bases, J shed 9 bases, and the junction held 13 bases outside the gene matches. Germline CDR1 and CDR2: LGHNA and YNFKEQ. The CDR3 loop spans 16 amino acids. CDR3 nucleotide sequence: TGTGCCAGCAGCCAAGATAGCGGGGAGGCCCCTTGGGGGCAGTACTTC. It is translated as CASSQDSGEAPWGQYF.

This sequence joins TRBV11-2 and TRBJ1-3, with D unresolved. The V and J ends lost 4 bases and 4 bases respectively, with 8 bases between them. Germline-derived CDR1 and CDR2 are SGHAT and FQNNGV. The CDR3 totals 13 residues. DNA of the CDR3: TGTGCCAGCAGCTCCGACCGGGGAAACACCATATATTTT. It specifies CASSSDRGNTIYF.

This chain joins TRBV30 and TRBJ1-4, with D perhaps matching TRBD1 (6 bases). The germline V gene encodes CDR1 GTSNPN and CDR2 SVGIG (reference sequence). The CDR3 is 18 residues long. The germline V and J ends were trimmed by 0 bases and 1 base, with 18 bases remaining between them. The CDR3 DNA reads TGTGCCTGGAGTGTGGGACACTCCCATTTGGGAACTAATGAAAAACTGTTTTTT. Translation gives CAWSVGHSHLGTNEKLFF. Together with reference TRBV30 and TRBJ1-4, the CDR3 gives the full variable domain: SQTIHQWPATLVQPVGSPLSLECTVEGTSNPNLYWYRQAAGRGLQLLFYSVGIGQISSEVPQNLSASRPQDRQFILSSKKLLLSDSGFYLCAWSVGHSHLGTNEKLFFGSGTQLSVL.

This chain links TRBV4-1 with TRBJ2-7; the match to TRBD2 covers 9 bases. Per the germline V gene, CDR1 is MGHRA and CDR2 is YSYEKL. V shed 3 bases and J 4 bases; nucleotides not matched to a gene: 10. The CDR3 is 16 residues long. In DNA, the CDR3 is TGCGCCAGCAGCCATCCTCCGGGACTAGCTGCGTACGAGCAGTACTTC. Its protein product is CASSHPPGLAAYEQYF.